Each of the 25 T cell receptor beta chains below was sequenced from the same sample in a study of blood T cell repertoires in COVID-19. Repertoires were generated with immunoSEQ multiplex PCR, while TCRdb's copy carries only in-frame clones and drops some. The sample has just over 650,000 clones, around 90% seen once. What was sequenced was peripheral blood. These receptors were taken from a woman aged 18-30 years with acute or convalescent COVID-19.

V is TRBV19 and J is TRBJ1-1; D is undetermined. The V end was cut by 10 bases, the J end by 6 bases, with 21 bases between. From germline, CDR1 is LNHDA and CDR2 SQIVND (reference sequence). The CDR3 runs 14 residues. The CDR3 loop is CATREGTDTSEAFF. The CDR3 DNA reads TGTGCCACGAGGGAGGGAACCGACACTTCTGAAGCTTTCTTT.

The rearrangement links TRBV3-1 (or the pseudogene TRBV3-2) to TRBJ1-6; D may be TRBD1 (5 bases). Trimming stripped 7 bases from V and 9 bases from J, with 16 bases between. This CDR3 is 14 amino acids long. Germline V gives CDR1 LGHDT, CDR2 YNNKEL (reference sequence). This chain's CDR3 is CASKNGGESSPLHF. For the CDR3, the DNA is TGTGCCAGCAAAAACGGGGGTGAGAGTTCACCCCTCCACTTT.

The CDR3 coding sequence is TGTGCCAGCAGCTTTCATAGCAATCAGCCCCAGCATTTT. Its translation: CASSFHSNQPQHF. The rearrangement links TRBV7-2 to TRBJ1-5; D is ambiguous. Germline V CDR1 and CDR2: SGHTA, FQGNSA. Trimming shortened V by 3 bases and J by 0 bases, and 3 bases separated the two germline ends. This CDR3 is built from 13 residues.

The rearrangement links TRBV5-1 to TRBJ1-1, with 8 bases lining up with TRBD1. The CDR3 length is 16 residues. V lost 6 bases to trimming and J lost 5 bases; unmatched junction nucleotides: 15. CDR1 and CDR2 (germline): SGHRS, YFSETQ. DNA for the CDR3: TGCGCCAGCACTGCGTGGGCAGGGGGCGCCGGGACTGAAGCTTTCTTT. Translating it yields CASTAWAGGAGTEAFF.

The chain carries TRBV24-1 and TRBJ1-1, with a weak D call TRBD1 (5 bases). The V gene lost 2 bases and the J gene lost 1 base, with 7 bases spanning the gap. Germline V gene sequence: CDR1 KGHDR, CDR2 SFDVKD. The CDR3 loop spans 14 amino acids. CDR3 region: CATSDSGGNTEAFF. The CDR3 coding sequence is TGTGCCACCAGTGATTCGGGGGGGAACACTGAAGCTTTCTTT.

The chain uses TRBV27 and TRBJ2-2; 9 bases map to TRBD2. Germline loops: CDR1 MNHEY, CDR2 SMNVEV (reference sequence). The CDR3 has 16 amino acids. Trimming at V came to 3 bases and at J to 7 bases, leaving 9 bases not matched to a gene. The CDR3: CASSLFGLAGLGELFF. The CDR3 coding sequence is TGTGCCAGCAGTTTGTTCGGGCTAGCGGGGCTCGGGGAGCTGTTTTTT.

The chain is built from TRBV3-1 (or the pseudogene TRBV3-2) and TRBJ1-5; D is ambiguous. CDR1 and CDR2 from the germline V gene are LGHDT and YNNKEL (reference sequence). The CDR3 totals 13 residues. V lost 5 bases and J lost 4, with 9 bases in between. The CDR3 sequence: CASSWGGNQPQHF. In DNA form, the CDR3 reads TGTGCCAGCAGCTGGGGAGGTAATCAGCCCCAGCATTTT.

V gene TRBV2 combines with J gene TRBJ2-7, with 7 bases that match TRBD1. In germline, CDR1 is SNHLY, CDR2 FYNNEI. The CDR3 sequence is 15 residues long. J gave up 3 bases and V 4 bases, and 9 bases lay outside the gene matches. The CDR3 DNA reads as TGTGCCAGCAGTGCGTTAGGGACAGAACTCTACGAGCAGTACTTC. Its translation: CASSALGTELYEQYF.

This chain connects TRBV29-1 to TRBJ1-4, with D possibly matching TRBD1 (5 bases). This CDR3 is built from 15 residues. Trimming stripped 0 bases from V and 3 bases from J, with 11 bases between. Germline CDR1 SQVTM, CDR2 ANQGSEA. The CDR3 DNA sequence: TGCAGCGTTGAAGAATTGGGGGGACCTAATGAAAAACTGTTTTTT. Translated: CSVEELGGPNEKLFF.

V and J are TRBV5-5 and TRBJ1-1; the D gene is possibly TRBD1 (5 bases). The CDR3 runs to 17 residues. V lost 4 bases and J 5 bases, leaving 24 bases between the germline ends. The germline gives CDR1 SGHKS, CDR2 YYEKEE (reference sequence). The CDR3 coding sequence is TGTGCCAGCAGCCCCCTTGGGGGGGTAGTACGTGGAACTGAAGCTTTCTTT. Amino acid sequence: CASSPLGGVVRGTEAFF.

The chain carries TRBV15 and TRBJ1-2; possibly TRBD1 for D (5 bases). The CDR3 runs 12 residues. The V gene lost 8 bases and the J gene lost 8 bases, with 15 bases spanning the gap. Germline-derived CDR1 and CDR2 are LNHNV and YYDKDF (reference sequence). The chain's CDR3 is CATGGAIRGYTF. The CDR3 DNA sequence: TGTGCCACCGGTGGGGCAATAAGGGGCTACACCTTC.

The chain joins TRBV6-1 to TRBJ1-5; TRBD1 is a possible D gene (6 bases). This CDR3 has 14 amino acids. The germline V gene has CDR1 MNHNS and CDR2 SASEGT. V lost 3 bases, J lost 7 bases, and 13 bases lay in between. CDR3 in DNA: TGTGCCAGCAGTGAGCTCAGGGGCCGCCAGCCCCAGCATTTT. This gives the protein CASSELRGRQPQHF.

To note about this clone: Other DNA variants within this sample encode the same CDR3. The V and J genes are TRBV7-9 and TRBJ1-5, with D possibly matching TRBD1 (5 bases). This CDR3 has 15 amino acids. Germline CDR1 is SEHNR and CDR2 is FQNEAQ (reference sequence). V lost 1 base, J lost 4 bases, and 11 bases lay in between. Here the CDR3 DNA reads TGTGCCAGCAGCTTAGGTGGTGGGGGGAATCAGCCCCAGCATTTT. Translating gives CASSLGGGGNQPQHF.

The chain combines TRBV5-4 with TRBJ2-3, with 10 bases aligning to TRBD2. V was clipped by 4 bases and J by 5 bases; unmatched bases: 10. The germline CDR1 and CDR2 sequences are SGHNT and YYREEE (reference sequence). The length of the CDR3 is 16 residues. The CDR3 DNA is TGTGCCAGCAGCCCGGTGGTAGCGGGGGGCCTAGATACGCAGTATTTT. Residues: CASSPVVAGGLDTQYF.

This sequence joins TRBV3-1 (or the pseudogene TRBV3-2) and TRBJ1-1, with 7 bases that match TRBD1. The junction had 6 bases not matched to a gene; V was cut back by 3 bases and J by 2 bases. Germline V CDR1 and CDR2: LGHDT, YNNKEL (reference sequence). The CDR3 is 15 residues long. The CDR3 nucleotides read TGTGCCAGCAGCCAGAGTGGGACAGCAAACACTGAAGCTTTCTTT. As protein: CASSQSGTANTEAFF.

This chain joins TRBV11-2 and TRBJ1-5; tentatively, D is TRBD1 (6 bases). Trimming stripped 0 bases from V and 4 bases from J, with 10 bases between. The germline gives CDR1 SGHAT, CDR2 FQNNGV. The CDR3 extends over 15 amino acids. Here the CDR3 reads CASSLEGAVNQPQHF. In DNA, the CDR3 is TGTGCCAGCAGCTTAGAGGGGGCGGTGAATCAGCCCCAGCATTTT.

In DNA form, the CDR3 reads TGTGCCAGCAGCTTATACGGAGACTACGAGCAGTACTTC. This codes for CASSLYGDYEQYF. The chain uses TRBV11-3 and TRBJ2-7; D not certain. The CDR3 length is 13 residues. V lost 2 bases, J lost 3 bases, and 8 bases lay in between. Germline V lookup: CDR1 SGHNT, CDR2 YENEEA.

This clone was recorded a few times. The genes are TRBV7-9 and TRBJ2-3, with D possibly matching TRBD1 (6 bases). V lost 8 bases and J lost 6, with 18 bases in between. Germline assignment: CDR1 SEHNR and CDR2 FQNEAQ (reference sequence). There are 14 residues in the CDR3. For the CDR3, the DNA is TGTGCCAGCGCGATTCCCGGGACACCGGATACGCAGTATTTT. Translating it yields CASAIPGTPDTQYF.

The chain is built from TRBV3-1 (or the pseudogene TRBV3-2) and TRBJ2-5; 9 bases fit TRBD2. Losses at the gene ends were 2 bases for V and 8 bases for J; bases not matched to a gene: 6. The V gene's germline CDR1 is LGHDT and CDR2 YNNKEL (reference sequence). The CDR3 consists of 14 residues. The DNA for the CDR3 is TGTGCCAGCAGCCAACAAGCGGGGGGCGGTACCCAGTACTTC. This codes for CASSQQAGGGTQYF.

The J gene is TRBJ1-4, the V gene TRBV7-9; D not certain. The germline V and J ends were trimmed by 5 bases and 4 bases, with 8 bases remaining between them. Germline CDR1 is SEHNR and CDR2 is FQNEAQ (reference sequence). The CDR3 is made up of 13 amino acids. The CDR3 is CASSGGFNEKLFF. The DNA for the CDR3 is TGTGCCAGCAGCGGCGGATTTAATGAAAAACTGTTTTTT.

J is TRBJ2-7 and V is TRBV29-1, with D hard to call. Trimming shortened V by 6 bases and J by 4 bases, and 10 bases separated the two germline ends. CDR3 length: 11 residues. The germline CDR1 and CDR2 sequences are SQVTM and ANQGSEA. CDR3 residues: CSVDNRYEQYF. The DNA of the CDR3 is TGCAGCGTAGACAATCGGTACGAGCAGTACTTC.

V usage is TRBV7-9 and J usage is TRBJ2-1; 8 positions match TRBD2. Germline-derived CDR1 and CDR2 are SEHNR and FQNEAQ (reference sequence). The CDR3 covers 18 residues. J was trimmed by 0 bases and V by 5 bases; bases with no gene match: 12. The CDR3 reads CASSGHLGGGTSYNEQFF. CDR3 nucleotides: TGTGCCAGCAGCGGACATCTGGGCGGGGGGACCTCCTACAATGAGCAGTTCTTC.

The chain carries TRBV9 and TRBJ2-1; 8 nucleotides agree with TRBD2. CDR1 SGDLS and CDR2 YYNGEE come from the germline V gene. V shed 3 bases and J 2 bases; nucleotides not matched to a gene: 7. The CDR3 length is 16 residues. The DNA for the CDR3 is TGTGCCAGCAGCGGAGAGAGCGGGGGAACCTACAATGAGCAGTTCTTC. The encoded protein is CASSGESGGTYNEQFF.

This chain connects TRBV6-5 to TRBJ2-1; a possible D gene is TRBD1 (6 bases). The CDR3 runs to 15 residues. Germline CDR1 and CDR2: MNHEY and SVGAGI. V lost 6 bases, J lost 0 bases, and 12 bases lay in between. In DNA form, the CDR3 reads TGTGCCAGCAGCCGAGGGGGTCTCTCCTACAATGAGCAGTTCTTC. It yields the protein CASSRGGLSYNEQFF.

V usage is TRBV5-4 and J usage is TRBJ2-1; a weak D match, TRBD2 (6 bases). V lost 2 bases to trimming and J lost 8 bases, with 20 bases between them. This CDR3 has 16 amino acids. Germline V lookup: CDR1 SGHNT, CDR2 YYREEE (reference sequence). The CDR3 DNA reads TGTGCCAGCAGCTTTCTGCGGGGTCAAATCGGGGATGAGCAGTTCTTC. Translation: CASSFLRGQIGDEQFF.